This entry features one TCR beta chain sequence. This clonotype was observed a handful of times. There is no known antigen for this receptor. Base qualities are not provided; no much larger clone lies one nucleotide away. These data originate in a study of early T cells in non-severe SARS-CoV-2 infection (dated by TCRdb to 2020 to 2022). Some background on the complete study: Bulk RNA from unsorted whole blood was used for TCR sequencing, so alpha and beta chains could not be paired.

This was a case-control study nested in a cohort of healthcare workers in London, UK, who had nasopharyngeal swab PCR tests and blood samples taken every week. Healthcare workers were recruited between 23 and 31 March 2020, during the week of the UK lockdown, and were followed weekly for up to 16 weeks. Library creation used 5' RACE. Reads for this sample came from a NextSeq 500. In the TCR library protocol, unique molecular identifiers were attached to individual cDNA molecules to correct for PCR bias and sequencing error. Both TCR alpha and beta chains were sequenced, and tight co-correlation was observed between alpha and beta sequence abundances in each sample. In the paper's pipeline: Decombinator V4 was used to annotate the V gene, J gene and CDR3 of the TCR sequences. Expanded TCRs were defined as changing significantly between any two time points under a Poisson model with p below 0.0001. Abundances of TCRs were expressed as counts per million after normalisation to the total number of TCRs sequenced in each sample. MAIT TCRs were defined by TRAV1-2 paired with TRAJ12, TRAJ20 or TRAJ33, and iNKT TCRs by TRAV10 paired with TRAJ18. VDJdb, accessed 1 November 2021, was searched for CMV, EBV and SARS-CoV-2 annotated TCRs, with TCRs annotated for multiple antigens excluded. The raw public data were reprocessed by TCRdb itself: fastp quality trimming at Q25, MiXCR clonotype calling, in-frame beta chains only. CDR3 protein duplicates are merged, each entry listing the most common genes and DNA. TCRdb, not the original authors, processed these V and J calls. In all, the sample holds roughly 70,000 distinct CDR3 sequences, and just over 20% of those were seen once. The ten largest clones capture about 15% of the sample.

As encoded in the germline V gene, CDR1 is MGHRA while CDR2 is YSYEKL. The CDR3 runs 12 residues from the cysteine to the phenylalanine. CDR3 DNA is the only sequence kept; it has 36 bases, read in frame from the first base. Trimming removed 0 bases from V and 3 bases from J, leaving 2 bases between the germline ends. Findings and caveats that apply to the study as a whole: Matching against VDJdb was skewed toward anti-spike CD8 responses, likely underestimated virus-specific expansions, and missed private and CD4 specificities.

This clonotype originated in an adult who was a healthcare worker with PCR-confirmed SARS-CoV-2 infection or an uninfected control (not recorded which). Here the chain combines TRBV4-1 and TRBJ1-2; no confident D gene assignment can be made. Sample: whole blood, taken at baseline. The nucleotide sequence is TGCGCCAGCAGCCAAGATGACTATGGCTACACCTTC. This is translated as CASSQDDYGYTF.